This T cell receptor (beta chain) was identified in a study of cytomegalovirus exposure and HLA in healthy donors. The PCR had 60 Vbeta and 13 Jbeta primers. Repertoires were generated with immunoSEQ multiplex PCR, while TCRdb's copy carries only in-frame clones and drops some. The sample records around 150,000 clones, approximately 83% being singletons. Germline values: CDR1 SGHTA, CDR2 FQGNSA. CDR3 length: 18 amino acids. V trimming: 1 base; J trimming: 4 bases; junction bases outside the gene matches: 13. A word on this clone: What it recognizes is unknown.

Points from the study as a whole: Rarity characterized most TCR sequences, yet some public TCRs appeared in many donors. The classifier reportedly diagnosed cytomegalovirus status with high sensitivity and specificity. An Asian-associated ancestry cluster reportedly showed fewer N-insertions than the approximately 660-donor mean in a later analysis.

The clonotype comes from a man aged 35 to 55 in good health and CMV-seronegative. The chain carries TRBV7-2 and TRBJ1-2; 9 bases are shared with TRBD1. Sequenced material: PBMCs. CDR3 residues: CASSLVHSAGTGSYGYTF. The CDR3 DNA reads TGTGCCAGCAGCTTAGTCCATTCCGCCGGGACAGGGAGCTATGGCTACACCTTC.